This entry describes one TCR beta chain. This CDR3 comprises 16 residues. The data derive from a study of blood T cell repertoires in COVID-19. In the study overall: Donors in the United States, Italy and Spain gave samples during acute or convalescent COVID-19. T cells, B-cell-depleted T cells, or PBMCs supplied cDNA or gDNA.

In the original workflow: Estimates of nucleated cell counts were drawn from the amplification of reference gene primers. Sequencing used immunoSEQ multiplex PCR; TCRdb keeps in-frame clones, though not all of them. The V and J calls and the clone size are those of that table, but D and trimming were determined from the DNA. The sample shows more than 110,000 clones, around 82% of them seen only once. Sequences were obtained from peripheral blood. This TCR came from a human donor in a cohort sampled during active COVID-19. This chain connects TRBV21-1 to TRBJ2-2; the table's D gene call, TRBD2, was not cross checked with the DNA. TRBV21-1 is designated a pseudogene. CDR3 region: CASSGWSGANTGELFF. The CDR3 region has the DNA TGTGCCAGCAGTGGCTGGAGCGGAGCAAACACCGGGGAGCTGTTTTTT.